This T cell receptor beta chain was captured in a study of CD8 T cells in Susac syndrome. A remark on this clonotype: Its antigen is as yet unknown.

Negative isolation yielded CD4+ and CD8+ T cells, and FACS enriched TEMRA cells. Findings and caveats of the study: The study acknowledged a relatively small number of individuals in its TCR sequencing and HLA analysis.

cDNA came from around 0.5 to 1 ug RNA primed by random hexamers. TCRdb recomputed calls from the immunoSEQ multiplex PCR reads with MiXCR, one row per CDR3 protein. The sample contains more than 55,000 distinct CDR3 sequences, over 90% of which appear only once. Source material: CD8+ T cells from PBMCs. The source is a human donor in good health.

The CDR3 spells CAWTPYDAGYGYTF. DNA of the CDR3: TGTGCCTGGACCCCATACGATGCAGGCTATGGCTACACCTTC. This sequence joins TRBV30 and TRBJ1-2; no clear D gene. Germline-derived CDR1 and CDR2 are GTSNPN and SVGIG (reference sequence). The CDR3 has 14 amino acids. Trimming took off 4 bases at V and 4 bases at J, with 16 bases between the two ends.